A single TCR beta chain is shown here with its context. Its antigen is not known. This sample is drawn from a study of cytomegalovirus exposure and HLA in healthy donors. Whole-study findings and limits: Researchers reported that three CMV-associated chains were confirmed in vitro as CMV antigen-specific.

Trimming took off 5 bases at V and 3 bases at J, with 5 bases between the two ends. The length of the CDR3 is 11 residues. Per the germline V gene, CDR1 is SNHLY and CDR2 is FYNNEI. Profiling relied on immunoSEQ multiplex PCR, and the TCRdb table lists in-frame clones only, not all of them. This table has 95,000 to 120,000 clones, 90% to 97% appearing once. The chain uses TRBV2 and TRBJ2-7; D call uncertain. This sequence was found in a woman aged 18-35 years in good health and CMV-seronegative. The sample comprised PBMCs. The CDR3 here is CASSPIYEQYF. The CDR3 bases are TGTGCCAGCAGTCCCATCTACGAGCAGTACTTC.